The 3 T cell receptor beta chains given below trace back to one sample, sequenced in a study of shared clonotypes between healthy human individuals. Using immunoSEQ multiplex PCR, the repertoire was profiled, and TCRdb retains in-frame clones only, with some absent. Among over a million clones, around 97% were seen once, and the ten largest hold 0.95% to 1.5%. Sequencing was done on a sample of naive CD4+ T cells sorted from blood. Subset reported: CD45RA+ positively selected. The receptor source for this set is a man aged 30-40 years in good health.

The chain couples TRBV11-2 to TRBJ2-1, with TRBD2 as a possible D gene (6 bases). CDR1 and CDR2 (germline): SGHAT, FQNNGV. The CDR3 covers 15 residues. Trimming cost V 5 bases and J 4 bases, with 15 bases left between them. The CDR3 DNA follows: TGTGCCAGCAGCCTCCGGGGCGGGATTTACAATGAGCAGTTCTTC. Residues: CASSLRGGIYNEQFF.

This sequence joins TRBV7-9 and TRBJ1-4, with 10 bases lining up with TRBD1. V lost 5 bases to trimming and J lost 5 bases; unmatched junction nucleotides: 14. Germline loops: CDR1 SEHNR, CDR2 FQNEAQ (reference sequence). CDR3 length equals 18 residues. CDR3 region: CASSALWDRGNGNEKLFF. For the CDR3, the DNA is TGTGCCAGCAGCGCCCTATGGGACAGGGGTAACGGCAATGAAAAACTGTTTTTT. The whole variable domain, filled in from reference TRBV7-9 and TRBJ1-4, reads DTGVSQNPRHKITKRGQNVTFRCDPISEHNRLYWYRQTLGQGPEFLTYFQNEAQLEKSRLLSDRFSAERPKGSFSTLEIQRTEQGDSAMYLCASSALWDRGNGNEKLFFGSGTQLSVL.

The J gene is TRBJ1-3, the V gene TRBV9, with D unresolved. Trimming took 0 bases from V and 1 from J, leaving 11 bases between them. Germline V lookup: CDR1 SGDLS, CDR2 YYNGEE. The CDR3 length is 16 residues. The CDR3 is CASSVVAAGSGNTIYF. The CDR3 DNA is TGTGCCAGCAGCGTAGTGGCGGCGGGTTCTGGAAACACCATATATTTT. The full variable domain, rest sourced from reference TRBV9 and TRBJ1-3, is DSGVTQTPKHLITATGQRVTLRCSPRSGDLSVYWYQQSLDQGLQFLIQYYNGEERAKGNILERFSAQQFPDLHSELNLSSLELGDSALYFCASSVVAAGSGNTIYFGEGSWLTVV.